This TCR beta chain was sequenced during a study of T cells in Graves' hyperthyroidism and ophthalmopathy (dated by TCRdb to the late 2010s). Describing the broader study: Peripheral blood samples were taken at the time of initial diagnosis, prior to any treatment. To identify distinguishing TCR V-J signatures, a discovery cohort of around 98 patients was used, comprising some 45 with Graves' ophthalmopathy and some 60 with stable Graves' hyperthyroidism. An independent validation cohort of fewer than 20 hyperthyroidism patients and approximately 15 patients who later progressed to ophthalmopathy tested prospective prediction of ophthalmopathy. The 100 discovery patients were divided at random into training and test sets in a 7:3 ratio. In roughly six Graves' hyperthyroidism patients, the study also compared T-cell repertoires from thyroid tissue with T-cell repertoires from blood. After blood sampling, hyperthyroidism patients were treated with methimazole at a starting dose of 30 mg daily, and ophthalmopathy patients were treated with high-dose intravenous methylprednisolone. The paper reports TCR Vbeta CDR3 sequencing of approximately 140 peripheral blood samples: some 44 ophthalmopathy, some 80 hyperthyroidism and around 17 progressor patients.

This clonotype has at least ten counts. Its antigen remains undetermined. Base qualities are missing; no much larger clone stands one base away. For CDR1 and CDR2, the germline V gene (reference sequence) lists SEHNR and FQNEAQ. From the cysteine up to the phenylalanine, the CDR3 has a length of 14 residues. Only the CDR3 DNA is retained, 42 bases long and in frame from the first base. A distance of 16 bases separates the germline ends of V and J, which lose 6 bases and 5 bases respectively. In the ophthalmopathy patients, disease was moderately to severely active, with a Clinical Activity Score of 3 or more, a NOSPECS grade of 4 or more, and a duration of less than 3 months. Patients with uncontrolled infections, other autoimmune diseases, pregnancy or lactation were excluded. Diagnoses relied on clinical symptoms, serum thyroxine and TRAb, thyroid ultrasound and orbital computed tomography. PBMCs were isolated from approximately 10 ml of fresh peripheral blood by Ficoll-Paque density gradient centrifugation. Total RNA was extracted with Trizol reagent, and quality was checked on an Agilent 2100 Bioanalyzer.

TCR beta CDR3 regions were amplified from RNA transcripts. A first-round RT-PCR of the TCR CDR3 used the HTBI primer set with the Qiagen OneStep RT-PCR kit. The libraries were constructed in a second round of multiplex PCR and then size-selected and purified. Sequencing of the libraries was done on an Illumina HiSeq2000 using paired-end 100 bp reads. Per the authors' processing: SOAPnuke was used to process the raw data, removing reads that contained adapters or uncalled bases, had a mean Phred below 15, or lacked an exact match to the constant primer or identifier. High-quality paired reads were merged using COPE v1.2.5, and each unique nucleotide sequence was defined as a clonotype. MiTCR v1.1 was used to align clonotypes to the IMGT TRBV, TRBD and TRBJ reference segments. Only V-J combinations with frequency above 0.0001, covering 99% to 99.2% of repertoires, were analysed. The TCS score was defined as F50 (clonal expansion) divided by E x V (chaos), with BLOSUM62-based TCRdist calculated between CDR3 peptides within each V-J. Welch's t-statistics and random forest reduced roughly 540 V-J features to about 13, which were used in a naive Bayes classifier (R e1071). TCRdb passed the public sequencing reads through fastp at Q25 and MiXCR, retaining productive beta sequences. Every entry covers one CDR3 protein and lists the most common genes and DNA from its rows. The V and J calls reflect TCRdb's pipeline rather than the authors' work. The sample table shows hundreds of thousands of distinct CDR3 sequences, and less than 20% are seen once. The ten largest make up approximately 48% of the sample.

Broad study findings and their caveats: In cross-validation, a model built on a 13 V-J signature told ophthalmopathy apart from stable hyperthyroidism with approximately 90% sensitivity and 81% to 82% specificity, and in testing the same model reached 80%/75%. In validation, progression to ophthalmopathy was predicted by the model with 70.59% sensitivity and around 75% specificity, a median of roughly 6.4 months before onset. No statistical method was used to set the sample size in advance, and investigators knew the group allocation. Most expanded thyroid clonotypes (frequency above 0.001) were also detected in blood, suggesting blood repertoires may reflect thyroid immune responses.

The V and J segments used are TRBV7-9 and TRBJ2-5; TRBD2 is possibly the D segment (6 matching bases). The clonotype comes from a middle-aged man with Graves' ophthalmopathy. Sequencing used blood. The DNA sequence is given as TGTGCCAGCAGTAGCGGAGGGGCCGGTGAGACCCAGTACTTC. This gives the protein CASSSGGAGETQYF.